This entry lists 32 T cell receptor beta chains sequenced from one sample in a study of blood T cell repertoires in COVID-19. Assay used: immunoSEQ multiplex PCR; TCRdb lists only in-frame clones, some missing. The sample contains about 210,000 clones, more than 80% of which appear only once. Input material: PBMCs or T cells enriched from blood (not recorded which). Source of these receptors: a man aged 40-49 years who had recovered from COVID-19.

This clone was seen just once. V and J are TRBV5-1 and TRBJ1-2, with D perhaps matching TRBD1 (6 bases). The V gene's germline CDR1 is SGHRS and CDR2 YFSETQ. The V end lost 0 bases, the J end lost 4 bases, and 19 bases lay between the germline ends. This CDR3 region has 17 residues. The CDR3, as DNA: TGCGCCAGCAGCTTGGAATGGGAATCAGGGGTTCCCTATGGCTACACCTTC. This gives the protein CASSLEWESGVPYGYTF.

The table lists this clone with many counts. CDR3 DNA: TGTGCCAGCAGCCCGCTAGGCATTTACAATGAGCAGTTCTTC. It specifies CASSPLGIYNEQFF. The rearrangement joins TRBV7-9 to TRBJ2-1; D not certain. The V gene lost 5 bases and the J gene lost 4 bases, with 12 bases spanning the gap. CDR1 and CDR2 from the germline V gene are SEHNR and FQNEAQ (reference sequence). The CDR3 extends over 14 amino acids.

The chain has TRBV2 and TRBJ1-4, with D tentatively TRBD1 (6 bases). This CDR3 region has 16 residues. The germline V and J ends were trimmed by 1 base and 5 bases, with 14 bases remaining between them. The V gene's germline CDR1 is SNHLY and CDR2 FYNNEI. The CDR3 sequence is CASSEVDGDTNEKLFF. The DNA for the CDR3 is TGTGCCAGCAGTGAAGTGGATGGGGACACCAATGAAAAACTGTTTTTT.

This CDR3 reads CASSPQAGGLQETQYF. The CDR3 DNA reads TGTGCCAGCAGCCCACAAGCGGGAGGGCTCCAAGAGACCCAGTACTTC. This chain links TRBV7-3 with TRBJ2-5, with 10 bases matching TRBD2. Germline V gene data show CDR1 as SGHTA and CDR2 as FQGTGA. This CDR3 spans 16 amino acids. Unmatched junction bases numbered 7, after V lost 5 bases and J lost 1 base. Looking up the rest from reference TRBV7-3 and TRBJ2-5 gives the full variable domain: GAGVSQTPSNKVTEKGKYVELRCDPISGHTALYWYRQSLGQGPEFLIYFQGTGAADDSGLPNDRFFAVRPEGSVSTLKIQRTERGDSAVYLCASSPQAGGLQETQYFGPGTRLLVL.

The chain couples TRBV3-1 (or the pseudogene TRBV3-2) to TRBJ1-6; no clear D gene. V was trimmed by 4 bases and J by 5 bases, leaving 15 bases between them. Germline loops: CDR1 LGHDT, CDR2 YNNKEL (reference sequence). This CDR3 contains 16 residues. The chain's CDR3 is CASSLTVRTDNSPLHF. The DNA of the CDR3 is TGTGCCAGCAGCCTCACTGTACGGACTGATAATTCACCCCTCCACTTT.

This sequence joins TRBV5-4 and TRBJ2-1; TRBD2 agrees at 7 bases. Germline CDR1 and CDR2: SGHNT and YYREEE (reference sequence). The CDR3 runs to 16 residues. V gave up 6 bases and J gave up 5 bases; unmatched junction bases: 14. The CDR3 protein is CASNTRGVVDHNEQFF. The CDR3 bases are TGTGCCAGCAACACTCGGGGGGTCGTAGATCACAATGAGCAGTTCTTC. Filled out from reference TRBV5-4 and TRBJ2-1, the complete variable domain reads ETGVTQSPTHLIKTRGQQVTLRCSSQSGHNTVSWYQQALGQGPQFIFQYYREEENGRGNFPPRFSGLQFPNYSSELNVNALELDDSALYLCASNTRGVVDHNEQFFGPGTRLTVL.

The rearrangement uses TRBV29-1 and TRBJ2-1; maybe TRBD1 (6 bases). The CDR3 is made up of 12 amino acids. Germline loops: CDR1 SQVTM, CDR2 ANQGSEA. Trimming removed 8 bases at V and 7 bases at J, with 15 bases between. CDR3 sequence reads: CSTPGVGNEQFF. In nucleotides, the CDR3 is TGCAGCACCCCAGGGGTAGGAAATGAGCAGTTCTTC.

J is TRBJ2-3 and V is TRBV5-1; D may be TRBD2 (6 bases). V was clipped by 4 bases and J by 2 bases, with 17 bases between them. The CDR3 is 16 amino acids. Germline V gene lookup returns CDR1 SGHRS and CDR2 YFSETQ. The CDR3 nucleotides are TGCGCCAGCAGCCCGGTAGGCGGGGCCCCCACAGATACGCAGTATTTT. Translation gives CASSPVGGAPTDTQYF. The variable domain in full, with the rest retrieved from reference TRBV5-1 and TRBJ2-3, is KAGVTQTPRYLIKTRGQQVTLSCSPISGHRSVSWYQQTPGQGLQFLFEYFSETQRNKGNFPGRFSGRQFSNSRSEMNVSTLELGDSALYLCASSPVGGAPTDTQYFGPGTRLTVL.

V is TRBV30 and J is TRBJ1-2, with D possibly TRBD1 on 6 matching bases. This CDR3 has 15 amino acids. The germline CDR1 and CDR2 sequences are GTSNPN and SVGIG (reference sequence). Trimming removed 0 bases from V and 1 base from J, with 12 bases in between. As DNA, the CDR3 is TGTGCCTGGAGTGTGGACCCGGACAGTAACTATGGCTACACCTTC. Protein: CAWSVDPDSNYGYTF.

The genes are TRBV10-3 and TRBJ2-7; 7 bases match TRBD1. CDR1 is ENHRY and CDR2 is SYGVKD in the germline V gene. With V trimmed by 3 bases and J by 2 bases, 10 bases remained unmatched. This CDR3 spans 16 amino acids. CDR3 DNA: TGTGCCATCAGTGAATCGGGACAGCTGCCCGCCTACGAGCAGTACTTC. This translates into CAISESGQLPAYEQYF.

This clone was counted only a few times. This rearrangement joins TRBV19 to TRBJ1-2, with 8 bases fitting TRBD1. Germline CDR1 LNHDA, CDR2 SQIVND (reference sequence). This CDR3 contains 13 residues. The V gene end was trimmed by 8 bases and the J gene end by 8 bases; junction bases not matched to a gene: 10. CDR3: CASRGQAVEGYTF. As DNA, the CDR3 is TGTGCCAGTCGGGGACAGGCAGTGGAAGGCTACACCTTC.

This chain uses TRBV29-1 with TRBJ1-6; TRBD1 matches 9 bases. Germline V gives CDR1 SQVTM, CDR2 ANQGSEA. The CDR3 runs 14 residues. V shed 6 bases, J shed 7 bases, and the junction held 7 bases outside the gene matches. In DNA, the CDR3 is TGCAGCGTGGCGATGGGACAGGGAAATTCACCCCTCCACTTT. Translating gives CSVAMGQGNSPLHF.

The rearrangement joins TRBV7-9 to TRBJ1-1, with 7 bases fitting TRBD1. This CDR3 comprises 15 residues. Germline V gives CDR1 SEHNR, CDR2 FQNEAQ (reference sequence). The V segment lost 5 bases and the J segment 6 bases; nucleotides outside the gene matches: 12. The CDR3 sequence is CASSVPLTGKAEAFF. As DNA, the CDR3 is TGTGCCAGCAGCGTACCCTTGACAGGGAAGGCTGAAGCTTTCTTT. Variable domain in full (rest from reference TRBV7-9 and TRBJ1-1): DTGVSQNPRHKITKRGQNVTFRCDPISEHNRLYWYRQTLGQGPEFLTYFQNEAQLEKSRLLSDRFSAERPKGSFSTLEIQRTEQGDSAMYLCASSVPLTGKAEAFFGQGTRLTVV.

The rearrangement links TRBV5-8 to TRBJ1-4; no reliable D call. CDR1 SGHTS and CDR2 YDEGEE come from the germline V gene. Trimming pared 4 bases from V and 2 bases from J, leaving 15 bases between. CDR3 size: 16 residues. The CDR3 spells CASSPGNLYTNEKLFF. CDR3 nucleotides: TGTGCCAGCAGCCCCGGGAATCTCTATACTAATGAAAAACTGTTTTTT.

The gene calls are TRBV5-8 and TRBJ1-4, with 11 bases identical to TRBD1. The CDR3 has 14 residues. V dropped 2 bases and J dropped 8; count of bases not matched to a gene: 2. Germline V gene data show CDR1 as SGHTS and CDR2 as YDEGEE. CDR3 sequence: CASSFGTGGEKLFF. CDR3 DNA: TGTGCCAGCAGCTTCGGGACAGGGGGAGAAAAACTGTTTTTT.

The chain combines TRBV2 with TRBJ1-1; maybe TRBD1 (5 bases). Germline V CDR1 and CDR2: SNHLY, FYNNEI. The length of the CDR3 is 15 residues. Trimming cost V 7 bases and J 7 bases, with 22 bases left between them. Here the CDR3 reads CASNQRQRQQVEAFF. As DNA, the CDR3 is TGTGCCAGCAACCAGAGACAGCGCCAACAGGTTGAAGCTTTCTTT.

The V call is TRBV7-6, the J call TRBJ2-2, with 10 nucleotides matching TRBD2. Trimming removed 5 bases from V and 6 bases from J; junction bases left unmatched: 9. In germline, CDR1 is SGHVS, CDR2 FNYEAQ. CDR3 size: 16 residues. Here the CDR3 reads CASSLSGGKFPGELFF. CDR3 bases: TGTGCCAGCAGCCTTAGCGGGGGGAAGTTCCCCGGGGAGCTGTTTTTT.

This clone has at least ten counts. The gene calls are TRBV5-6 and TRBJ1-2; D ambiguous. Germline loops: CDR1 SGHDT, CDR2 YYEEEE. This CDR3 is built from 15 residues. The ends were cut back, 5 bases at V and 1 base at J, with 15 bases in the middle. CDR3 amino acids: CASSSVLINNYGYTF. The CDR3 DNA sequence: TGTGCCAGCAGTTCGGTCCTCATTAATAACTATGGCTACACCTTC. Using reference TRBV5-6 and TRBJ1-2 for the parts outside the CDR3, the full variable domain is DAGVTQSPTHLIKTRGQQVTLRCSPKSGHDTVSWYQQALGQGPQFIFQYYEEEERQRGNFPDRFSGHQFPNYSSELNVNALLLGDSALYLCASSSVLINNYGYTFGSGTRLTVV.

This clone showed up many times. Other DNA sequences in this sample translate to the same CDR3. This chain connects TRBV25-1 to TRBJ2-7, with unresolved D. Germline CDR1 is MGHDK and CDR2 is SYGVNS. The CDR3 is 11 residues long. V was pared by 4 bases and J by 2 bases, with 3 bases between. The CDR3 DNA follows: TGTGCCAGCAGTGGAGCCTACGAGCAGTACTTC. This translates into CASSGAYEQYF.

The rearrangement joins TRBV19 to TRBJ1-5, with 7 bases fitting TRBD1. V dropped 7 bases and J dropped 1; count of bases not matched to a gene: 10. This CDR3 contains 16 residues. CDR1 is LNHDA and CDR2 is SQIVND in the germline V gene (reference sequence). The CDR3 nucleotides are TGTGCCAGTACCCTTAGACAGGGTCTAAGCAATCAGCCCCAGCATTTT. This encodes CASTLRQGLSNQPQHF.

The gene calls are TRBV28 and TRBJ1-1; D gene ambiguous. The V end was cut by 2 bases, the J end by 0 bases, with 10 bases between. In germline, CDR1 is MDHEN, CDR2 SYDVKM. The CDR3 contains 15 residues. This CDR3 reads CASSLSAVMNTEAFF. The CDR3 DNA follows: TGTGCCAGCAGTTTAAGTGCAGTAATGAACACTGAAGCTTTCTTT.

CDR3 region: CAWARQGNSYEQYF. The CDR3 region has the DNA TGTGCCTGGGCTCGACAGGGGAACTCCTACGAGCAGTACTTC. This rearrangement joins TRBV30 to TRBJ2-7, with 8 nucleotides matching TRBD1. Germline loops: CDR1 GTSNPN, CDR2 SVGIG (reference sequence). The V and J ends lost 5 bases and 0 bases, in that order; junction bases with no gene match: 6. This CDR3 comprises 14 residues.

The table lists this clone with a few counts. This rearrangement joins TRBV9 to TRBJ2-1; D possibly corresponds to TRBD2 (6 bases). Trimming stripped 5 bases from V and 6 bases from J, with 15 bases between. Germline V gene lookup returns CDR1 SGDLS and CDR2 YYNGEE. CDR3 size: 14 residues. Here the CDR3 reads CASRGGHGGNEQFF. In DNA, the CDR3 is TGTGCCAGCAGAGGTGGCCACGGGGGCAATGAGCAGTTCTTC.

The chain couples TRBV5-1 to TRBJ2-3, with 7 bases matching TRBD2. The CDR3 totals 18 residues. Unmatched junction bases numbered 12, after V lost 0 bases and J lost 2 bases. The germline CDR1 and CDR2 sequences are SGHRS and YFSETQ. The CDR3 DNA sequence: TGCGCCAGCAGCTTGGGGCCCAGGGTAGCGGGCCCCACAGATACGCAGTATTTT. Translation: CASSLGPRVAGPTDTQYF.

The CDR3 loop is CASSAFTGYGTNTEAFF. CDR3 bases: TGTGCCAGCAGTGCTTTTACAGGGTATGGAACGAACACTGAAGCTTTCTTT. The rearrangement uses TRBV6-1 and TRBJ1-1, with D possibly being TRBD1 (6 bases). This CDR3 comprises 17 residues. V was trimmed by 4 bases and J by 1 base, leaving 19 bases between them. Germline loops: CDR1 MNHNS, CDR2 SASEGT.

V usage is TRBV20-1 and J usage is TRBJ2-1; 13 positions agree with TRBD2. Germline trimming cut 6 bases from V and 0 bases from J; bases unmatched to any gene: 23. The CDR3 is 22 residues long. Germline values: CDR1 DFQATT, CDR2 SNEGSKA (reference sequence). The CDR3 nucleotides are TGCAGTGCAAGTTTGGGACTAGCGGGAATGGGTAGGGGCTCGAGCTCCTACAATGAGCAGTTCTTC. Its translation is CSASLGLAGMGRGSSSYNEQFF.

The V call is TRBV6-5, the J call TRBJ2-7; 8 bases agree with TRBD2. Per the germline V gene, CDR1 is MNHEY and CDR2 is SVGAGI. V lost 5 bases, J lost 6 bases, and 6 bases stayed unmatched. The CDR3 has 13 amino acids. CDR3 loop: CASSTGRAGEQYF. The CDR3 DNA follows: TGTGCCAGCAGTACCGGGAGGGCCGGCGAGCAGTACTTC.

The gene calls are TRBV5-1 and TRBJ2-1, with D unresolved. The length of the CDR3 is 15 residues. Germline CDR1 reads SGHRS; CDR2 reads YFSETQ. The V end lost 4 bases, the J end lost 4 bases, and 15 bases lay between the germline ends. CDR3 protein: CASSPLLPSYNEQFF. The CDR3 DNA is TGCGCCAGCAGCCCACTACTGCCCTCGTACAATGAGCAGTTCTTC.

The chain is built from TRBV29-1 and TRBJ1-2; TRBD1 matches at 9 bases. V lost 7 bases and J lost 5; bases outside the gene matches: 8. This CDR3 has 13 residues. Germline CDR1 and CDR2: SQVTM and ANQGSEA. Written as DNA, the CDR3 is TGCAGCGCAACCCGGACAGGGGAATATGGCTACACCTTC. Translation: CSATRTGEYGYTF.

V gene TRBV5-4 combines with J gene TRBJ1-6; D perhaps matches TRBD1 (5 bases). This CDR3 has 14 amino acids. V was pared by 3 bases and J by 3 bases, with 7 bases between. Germline CDR1 is SGHNT and CDR2 is YYREEE (reference sequence). The CDR3: CASSWTFYNSPLHF. CDR3 coding DNA: TGTGCCAGCAGCTGGACATTCTATAATTCACCCCTCCACTTT.

The chain combines TRBV24-1 with TRBJ1-5, with TRBD1 matching 10 bases. Germline-derived CDR1 and CDR2 are KGHDR and SFDVKD. V was clipped by 4 bases and J by 2 bases; unmatched bases: 7. The CDR3 runs to 17 residues. The CDR3 nucleotides read TGTGCCACCAGTGACCCGAGGGACAGGGGCGGCAATCAGCCCCAGCATTTT. It translates to CATSDPRDRGGNQPQHF.

CDR3 sequence (DNA): TGCGCCAGCAGCATAGGGACTCCTGGAAACACCATATATTTT. Translation: CASSIGTPGNTIYF. The rearrangement links TRBV5-1 to TRBJ1-3, with TRBD1 as a possible D gene (5 bases). V lost 4 bases to trimming and J lost 2 bases, with 10 bases between them. The CDR3 consists of 14 residues. CDR1 and CDR2 (germline): SGHRS, YFSETQ.